Below are 17 T cell receptor beta chains sequenced from a single sample in a study of T cell responses to AZD1222 COVID-19 vaccine. Some clones are missing from TCRdb's copy, which holds only in-frame ones; the method was immunoSEQ multiplex PCR. The sample holds 100,000 to 150,000 clones; around 94% are singletons and the top ten take 6.6%. This specimen was peripheral blood, taken on day 0 of AZD1222 vaccination. The receptors were sampled from an adult in good health.

The chain uses TRBV5-6 and TRBJ1-5, with D perhaps TRBD1 (6 bases). CDR3 length: 15 amino acids. V was pared by 2 bases and J by 5 bases, with 14 bases between. CDR1 and CDR2 (germline): SGHDT, YYEEEE. The CDR3 bases are TGTGCCAGCAGCTTAAAAAACAGGGTAGATCAGCCCCAGCATTTT. Residues: CASSLKNRVDQPQHF.

This clone appeared once. The junction does not match germline at one end; this may be a read error. The chain joins TRBV6-1 to TRBJ1-3; no definite D call. Germline V gene data show CDR1 as MNHNS and CDR2 as SASEGT. CDR3 length: 13 residues. The CDR3 is CASGDGEYEPIYF. CDR3 coding DNA: TGTGCCAGCGGTGATGGGGAATATGAACCCATATATTTT.

This clone occurred once. This rearrangement joins TRBV5-1 to TRBJ2-3; the match to TRBD2 covers 13 bases. The germline gives CDR1 SGHRS, CDR2 YFSETQ. Losses at the gene ends were 2 bases for V and 9 bases for J; bases not matched to a gene: 3. The CDR3 covers 14 residues. The CDR3 spells CASSLGLAGDTQYF. The CDR3 nucleotides are TGCGCCAGCAGCTTAGGACTAGCGGGAGACACGCAGTATTTT.

The chain recombines TRBV6-2 or TRBV6-3 with TRBJ2-1; 7 bases are shared with TRBD2. The CDR3 runs 17 residues. Trimming removed 0 bases from V and 6 bases from J; junction bases left unmatched: 11. The germline V gene has CDR1 MNHEY and CDR2 SVGEGT. CDR3 amino acids: CASSYSARGEGGNEQFF. The CDR3 coding sequence is TGTGCCAGCAGTTACTCCGCCCGAGGGGAGGGCGGCAATGAGCAGTTCTTC.

The chain employs TRBV11-2 and TRBJ1-4; 7 bases fit TRBD1. V gave up 2 bases and J gave up 7 bases; unmatched junction bases: 4. The germline V gene encodes CDR1 SGHAT and CDR2 FQNNGV. This CDR3 comprises 14 residues. In DNA, the CDR3 is TGTGCCAGCAGCTTACAGGGGGGGCGTGAAAAACTGTTTTTT. Translated, it gives CASSLQGGREKLFF. Complete variable domain (other parts from reference TRBV11-2 and TRBJ1-4): EAGVAQSPRYKIIEKRQSVAFWCNPISGHATLYWYQQILGQGPKLLIQFQNNGVVDDSQLPKDRFSAERLKGVDSTLKIQPAKLEDSAVYLCASSLQGGREKLFFGSGTQLSVL.

The DNA for the CDR3 is TGTGCCAGCACCCACAGGGGAGACAGCAATCAGCCCCAGCATTTT. Amino acids: CASTHRGDSNQPQHF. V usage is TRBV21-1 and J usage is TRBJ1-5; the listed D gene, TRBD1, was not tested against the DNA. TRBV21-1 corresponds to a pseudogene. The CDR3 sequence is 15 residues long.

The chain employs TRBV5-1 and TRBJ2-7; TRBD1 matches 8 bases. CDR1 SGHRS and CDR2 YFSETQ come from the germline V gene. After removal of 2 bases from V and 5 bases from J, the junction contained 12 bases not matched to a gene. CDR3 length: 16 residues. CDR3 sequence: CASSFHTGGMSNEQYF. In nucleotides, the CDR3 is TGCGCCAGCAGCTTCCACACAGGGGGAATGAGTAACGAGCAGTACTTC.

The chain employs TRBV18 and TRBJ2-7; 8 nucleotides line up with TRBD2. The length of the CDR3 is 14 residues. Germline trimming cut 6 bases from V and 5 bases from J; bases unmatched to any gene: 9. CDR1 is KGHSH and CDR2 is LQKENI in the germline V gene. CDR3 amino acids: CASSRGGRPNEQYF. CDR3 sequence (DNA): TGTGCCAGCTCTCGGGGCGGGAGGCCCAACGAGCAGTACTTC.

The V call is TRBV5-1, the J call TRBJ2-5; TRBD1 matches 9 bases. The V segment lost 4 bases and the J segment 5 bases; nucleotides outside the gene matches: 9. Per germline, CDR1 SGHRS and CDR2 YFSETQ. The CDR3 runs to 15 residues. CDR3 nucleotide sequence: TGCGCCAGCAGCACCTCGGGACAGGGTGTGGAGACCCAGTACTTC. It specifies CASSTSGQGVETQYF.

The V call is TRBV27, the J call TRBJ2-3; weak D call: TRBD1 (5 bases). The V gene's germline CDR1 is MNHEY and CDR2 SMNVEV (reference sequence). The CDR3 consists of 20 residues. V was shortened by 5 bases and J by 0 bases, with 27 bases between the two germline ends. CDR3 region: CASSPTMRQGAHTSTDTQYF. The DNA for the CDR3 is TGTGCCAGCAGTCCCACTATGCGCCAAGGGGCCCATACTAGCACAGATACGCAGTATTTT.

A note on this clone: At one end, the junction sequence differs from germline, possibly due to a read error. This chain links TRBV11-2 with TRBJ2-1, with D uncertain. Germline assignment: CDR1 SGHAT and CDR2 FQNNGV. The CDR3 is 16 residues long. The CDR3 region has the DNA TGTGCCAGTAGCTTAATTGGCGGAAGCTCCTACAATGAGCAGTTCTTC. Translation gives CASSLIGGSSYNEQFF.

V is TRBV11-3 and J is TRBJ2-3, with TRBD2 matching over 11 bases. Germline CDR1 and CDR2: SGHNT and YENEEA. The V and J ends lost 1 base and 2 bases, in that order; junction bases with no gene match: 5. The CDR3 runs to 17 residues. The CDR3 sequence is CASSLGGSGRATDTQYF. The DNA of the CDR3 is TGTGCCAGCAGCTTAGGAGGTAGCGGGAGGGCCACAGATACGCAGTATTTT.

This chain connects TRBV30 to TRBJ2-5; no definite D call. Germline V gene lookup returns CDR1 GTSNPN and CDR2 SVGIG (reference sequence). There are 14 residues in the CDR3. The ends were cut back, 0 bases at V and 2 bases at J, with 10 bases in the middle. As DNA, the CDR3 is TGTGCCTGGAGTGTTGGCAGTCCTCAAGAGACCCAGTACTTC. Protein product: CAWSVGSPQETQYF.

The J gene is TRBJ1-4, the V gene TRBV2; tentative D call: TRBD1 (5 bases). The V gene's germline CDR1 is SNHLY and CDR2 FYNNEI. The ends were cut back, 7 bases at V and 5 bases at J, with 17 bases in the middle. The CDR3 covers 15 residues. CDR3 in DNA: TGTGCCAGCAACCAGGGTCGACAGAGGAATGAAAAACTGTTTTTT. Translating gives CASNQGRQRNEKLFF.

The chain joins TRBV6-5 to TRBJ1-5; D possibly corresponds to TRBD1 (5 bases). V lost 11 bases and J 3 bases, leaving 11 bases between the germline ends. The CDR3 runs to 12 residues. Germline loops: CDR1 MNHEY, CDR2 SVGAGI. The CDR3 DNA reads as TGTGCCTCCGCCAGGGTCAATCAGCCCCAGCATTTT. It encodes CASARVNQPQHF.

This clone has a single count. This chain joins TRBV6-5 and TRBJ1-2; D not resolved. This CDR3 is 15 amino acids long. The ends were cut back, 4 bases at V and 4 bases at J, with 16 bases in the middle. Germline V gene sequence: CDR1 MNHEY, CDR2 SVGAGI. The CDR3 here is CASSSGQAEFYGYTF. The DNA of the CDR3 is TGTGCCAGCAGTTCGGGTCAGGCGGAGTTCTATGGCTACACCTTC.

This chain joins TRBV2 and TRBJ1-6, with 10 bases identical to TRBD1. In germline, CDR1 is SNHLY, CDR2 FYNNEI. V shed 7 bases, J shed 1 base, and the junction held 4 bases outside the gene matches. There are 16 residues in the CDR3. The CDR3, as DNA: TGTGCCAGCATCCGACAGGGGGCGTCCTATAATTCACCCCTCCACTTT. As protein: CASIRQGASYNSPLHF.